This T cell receptor (beta chain) came from a study of blood T cells in healthy people across ages. The wider study: Template switching picked up about one barcoded beta molecule for each two T cells.

Together with a sample-barcoded 5' primer, a J-beta primer mix was included in a second PCR lasting about 7 to 11 cycles. Each cDNA was tagged by a template-switch adaptor containing 12 random nucleotides. Every sample gave at least 3 million paired-end reads containing CDR3. TCRdb analysed the 5' RACE reads with MiXCR anew, one entry per CDR3 protein. The sample includes 1.2 million to 1.5 million distinct CDR3 sequences, almost 60% seen only once; the top ten take roughly 7%. Trimming took 8 bases from V and 10 from J, leaving 11 bases between them. This CDR3 is 11 amino acids long. A remark on this clonotype: The antigen is undetermined.

General study results and limits: CMV status of donors was unknown, possibly confounding expanded clonotype changes.

Sequenced material: blood. This chain links TRBV12-3 or TRBV12-4 with TRBJ1-4; D uncertain. The origin of this receptor is a young man in good health. CDR3 residues: CASAVGSKLFF. The CDR3 DNA reads TGTGCCAGCGCTGTAGGATCAAAACTGTTTTTT.